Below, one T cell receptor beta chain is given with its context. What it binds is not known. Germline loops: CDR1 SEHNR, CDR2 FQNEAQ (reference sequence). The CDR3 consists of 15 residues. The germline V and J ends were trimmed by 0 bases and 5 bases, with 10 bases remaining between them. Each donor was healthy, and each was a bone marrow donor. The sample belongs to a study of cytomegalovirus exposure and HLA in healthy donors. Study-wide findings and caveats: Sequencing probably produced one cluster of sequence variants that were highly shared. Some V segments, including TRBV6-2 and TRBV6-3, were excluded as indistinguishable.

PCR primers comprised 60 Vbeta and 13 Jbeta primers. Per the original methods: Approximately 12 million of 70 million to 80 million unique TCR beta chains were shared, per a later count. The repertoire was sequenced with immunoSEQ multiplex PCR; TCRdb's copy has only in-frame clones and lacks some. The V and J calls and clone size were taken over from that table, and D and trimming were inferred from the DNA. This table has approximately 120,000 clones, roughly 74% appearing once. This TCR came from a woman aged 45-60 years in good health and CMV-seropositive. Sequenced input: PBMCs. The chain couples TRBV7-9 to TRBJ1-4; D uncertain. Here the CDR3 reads CASSLAEGMNEKLFF. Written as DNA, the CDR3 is TGTGCCAGCAGCTTAGCGGAGGGAATGAATGAAAAACTGTTTTTT. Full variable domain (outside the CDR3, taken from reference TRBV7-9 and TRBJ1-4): DTGVSQNPRHKITKRGQNVTFRCDPISEHNRLYWYRQTLGQGPEFLTYFQNEAQLEKSRLLSDRFSAERPKGSFSTLEIQRTEQGDSAMYLCASSLAEGMNEKLFFGSGTQLSVL.